Given below is one T cell receptor (beta chain) in context. Germline V gene data show CDR1 as SGHTA and CDR2 as FQGNSA. The V end was cut by 5 bases, the J end by 11 bases, with 24 bases between. The CDR3 runs to 15 residues. This sample is drawn from a study of blood T cell repertoires in COVID-19. Turning to the study itself: Both acute and convalescent COVID-19 samples were obtained from the United States, Italy and Spain. In each case, the material was cDNA or gDNA derived from T cells, B-cell-depleted T cells, or PBMCs.

In the source study's methods: Reference gene primer amplification gave nucleated cell count estimates. TCRdb keeps only in-frame clones here, not all; method: immunoSEQ multiplex PCR. Clone size and the V and J calls come from that table; the DNA yielded D and trimming. The table has over 150,000 clones, 85% to 90% seen once. The chain uses TRBV7-2 and TRBJ1-2; possible D gene TRBD1, 6 bases. This TCR was recovered from a man in his 70s with active or convalescent COVID-19. The sequenced sample was peripheral blood. Here the CDR3 reads CASSPVIGGAMGYTF. Written as DNA, the CDR3 is TGTGCCAGCAGCCCGGTCATTGGGGGGGCTATGGGGTACACCTTC.